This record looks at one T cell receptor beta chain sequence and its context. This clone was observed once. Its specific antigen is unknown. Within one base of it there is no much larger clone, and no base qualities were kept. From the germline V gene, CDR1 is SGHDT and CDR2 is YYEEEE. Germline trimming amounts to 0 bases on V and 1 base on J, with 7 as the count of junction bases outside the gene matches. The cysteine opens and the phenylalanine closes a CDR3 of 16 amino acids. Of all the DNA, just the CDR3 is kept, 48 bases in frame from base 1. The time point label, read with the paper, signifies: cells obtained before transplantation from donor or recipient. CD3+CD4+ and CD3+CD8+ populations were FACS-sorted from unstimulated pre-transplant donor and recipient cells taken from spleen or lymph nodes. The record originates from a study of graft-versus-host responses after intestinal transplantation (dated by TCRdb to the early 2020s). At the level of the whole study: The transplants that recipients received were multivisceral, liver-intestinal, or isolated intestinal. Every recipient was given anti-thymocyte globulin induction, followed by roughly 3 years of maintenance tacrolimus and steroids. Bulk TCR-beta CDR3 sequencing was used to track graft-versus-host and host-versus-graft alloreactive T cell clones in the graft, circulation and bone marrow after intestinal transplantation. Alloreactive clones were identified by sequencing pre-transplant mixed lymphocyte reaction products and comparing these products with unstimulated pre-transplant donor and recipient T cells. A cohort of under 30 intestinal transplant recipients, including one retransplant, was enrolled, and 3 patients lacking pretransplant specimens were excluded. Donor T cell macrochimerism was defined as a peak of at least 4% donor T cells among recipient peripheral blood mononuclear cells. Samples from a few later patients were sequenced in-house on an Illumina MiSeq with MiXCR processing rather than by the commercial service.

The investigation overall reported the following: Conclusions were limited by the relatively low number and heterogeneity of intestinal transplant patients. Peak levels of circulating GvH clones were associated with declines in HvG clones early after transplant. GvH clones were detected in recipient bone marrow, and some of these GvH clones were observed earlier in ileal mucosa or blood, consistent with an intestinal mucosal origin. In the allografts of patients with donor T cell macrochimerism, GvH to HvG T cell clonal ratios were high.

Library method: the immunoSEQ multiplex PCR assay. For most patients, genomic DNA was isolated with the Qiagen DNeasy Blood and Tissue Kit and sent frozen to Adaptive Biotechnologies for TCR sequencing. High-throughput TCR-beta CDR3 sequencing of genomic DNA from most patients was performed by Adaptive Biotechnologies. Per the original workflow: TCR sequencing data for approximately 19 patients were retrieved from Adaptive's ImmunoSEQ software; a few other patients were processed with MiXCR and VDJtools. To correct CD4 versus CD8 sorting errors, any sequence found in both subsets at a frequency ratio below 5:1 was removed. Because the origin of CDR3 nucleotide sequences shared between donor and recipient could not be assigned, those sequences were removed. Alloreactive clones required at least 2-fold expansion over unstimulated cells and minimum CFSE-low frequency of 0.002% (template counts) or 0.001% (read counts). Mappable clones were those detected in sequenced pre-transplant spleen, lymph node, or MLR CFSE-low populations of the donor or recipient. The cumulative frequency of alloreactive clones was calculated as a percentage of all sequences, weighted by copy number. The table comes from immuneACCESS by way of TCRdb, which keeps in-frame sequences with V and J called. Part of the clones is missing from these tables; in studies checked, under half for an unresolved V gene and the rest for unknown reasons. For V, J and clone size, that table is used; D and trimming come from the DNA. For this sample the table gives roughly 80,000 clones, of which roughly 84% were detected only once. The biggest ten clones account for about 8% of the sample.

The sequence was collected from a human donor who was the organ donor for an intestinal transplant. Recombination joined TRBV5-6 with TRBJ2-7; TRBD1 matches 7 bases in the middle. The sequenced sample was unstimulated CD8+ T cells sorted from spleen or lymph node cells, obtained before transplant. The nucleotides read TGTGCCAGCAGCTTGGTCGGGACAGAGACTTCCTACGAGCAGTACTTC. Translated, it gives CASSLVGTETSYEQYF.